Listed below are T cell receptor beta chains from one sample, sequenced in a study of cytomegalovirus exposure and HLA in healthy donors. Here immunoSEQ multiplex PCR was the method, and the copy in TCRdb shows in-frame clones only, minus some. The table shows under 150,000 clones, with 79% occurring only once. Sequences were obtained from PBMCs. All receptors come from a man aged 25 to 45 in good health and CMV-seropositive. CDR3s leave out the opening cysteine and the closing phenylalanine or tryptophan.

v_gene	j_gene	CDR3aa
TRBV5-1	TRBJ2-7	ASSLGLAAPHEQY
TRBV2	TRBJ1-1	ASSDHTAEAF
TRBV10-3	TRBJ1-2	AISVVAGGAGYT
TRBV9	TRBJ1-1	ASSVDLSGTEAF
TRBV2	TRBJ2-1	ASGKGLAGGPEF
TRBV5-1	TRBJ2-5	ASSVILRPQETQY
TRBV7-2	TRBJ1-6	ASSRQGRNSPLH
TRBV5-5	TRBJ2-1	ASSKGTQAYNEQF
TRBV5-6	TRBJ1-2	ASSLTSYGYT
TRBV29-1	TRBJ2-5	SCSRAPTQETQY
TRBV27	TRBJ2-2	ASSFWAGNTGELF
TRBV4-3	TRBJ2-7	ASSQDWLAGAAYEQY
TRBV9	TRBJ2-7	ASSVGGTSETYEQY
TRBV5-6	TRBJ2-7	ASRPWTGGYEQY
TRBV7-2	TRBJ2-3	ASSRPRDTQY
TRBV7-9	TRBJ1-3	SSSRSYDTIY
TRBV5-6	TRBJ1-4	ASSLSPSGDEKLF
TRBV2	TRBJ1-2	ASSSVGQGAYGYT
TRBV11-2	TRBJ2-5	ASSSTSGGLETQY
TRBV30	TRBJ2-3	AWSMAVFSTDTQY
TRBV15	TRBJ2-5	ATSSSAAQETQY
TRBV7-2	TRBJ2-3	ASSSSGHSTDTQY
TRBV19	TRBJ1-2	ASSSGSGYGYT
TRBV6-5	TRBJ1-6	ASSGSGNSPLH
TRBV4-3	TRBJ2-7	ASSQSGINEQY
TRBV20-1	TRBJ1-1	SAGRGREAF
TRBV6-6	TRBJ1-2	ASSLLTGDYGYT
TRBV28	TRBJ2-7	ASRQLAGGSYEQY
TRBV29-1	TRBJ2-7	SVGARLASYEQY
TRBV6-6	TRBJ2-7	ASSYTPGQGSQY
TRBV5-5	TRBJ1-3	ASSSTGGSGNTIY